This T cell receptor (beta chain) was sequenced during a study of blood T cell repertoires in COVID-19. Study-level information: Researchers got acute and convalescent COVID-19 samples from the United States, Italy and Spain. The analysed material was cDNA or gDNA that came from T cells, B-cell-depleted T cells, or PBMCs.

The CDR3 runs to 17 residues. Under the authors' procedure: For nucleated cells, counts were estimated from reference gene primer amplification. Data came from immunoSEQ multiplex PCR; TCRdb stores just in-frame clones and leaves some out. V and J calls and clone size are given by that table; D and trimming were obtained from the DNA. The sample yields roughly 80,000 clones, around 74% seen once. The sample consisted of peripheral blood. This receptor was obtained from a human donor in a cohort sampled during active COVID-19. J is TRBJ1-3 and V is TRBV21-1. TRBV21-1 constitutes a pseudogene. CDR3 in DNA: TGTGCCAGCAGCAAGGGAGGGTCGGGTGGCTCTGGAAACACCATATATTTT. Protein product: CASSKGGSGGSGNTIYF.